Listed here are 8 T cell receptor beta chains from one sample, sequenced in a study of PD-L1 blockade in urothelial cancer. TCRdb's table, derived via immunoSEQ multiplex PCR, lists solely in-frame clones and lacks some. The repertoire has 37,000 or so clones, nearly 85% of them found once; the top ten carry approximately 14%. Time point given: pretreatment peripheral blood. The sample consisted of PBMCs, taken around atezolizumab (anti-PD-L1) treatment. These receptors came from a man in his fifties or sixties with urothelial cancer.

The J gene is TRBJ2-1, the V gene TRBV5-1; maybe TRBD2 (5 bases). The CDR3 loop spans 16 amino acids. Between the trimmed V and J ends, which lost 4 bases and 6 bases, there was a span of 20 bases. The germline gives CDR1 SGHRS, CDR2 YFSETQ. The CDR3 loop reads CASSRLDILSGNEQFF. DNA of the CDR3: TGCGCCAGCAGCCGCCTTGATATTTTGAGCGGCAATGAGCAGTTCTTC.

The CDR3 here is CASSPGLAGLRTDTQYF. For the CDR3, the DNA is TGTGCCAGCAGCCCGGGTCTAGCGGGATTGAGGACAGATACGCAGTATTTT. The chain links TRBV25-1 to TRBJ2-3; 9 bases match TRBD2. Germline-derived CDR1 and CDR2 are MGHDK and SYGVNS. The CDR3 is 17 residues long. The J segment lost 3 bases and the V segment lost 6 bases, leaving 13 bases of the junction unmatched.

The chain has TRBV6-6 and TRBJ2-1; no definite D call. The V gene's germline CDR1 is MNHNY and CDR2 SVGAGI (reference sequence). Trimming stripped 2 bases from V and 4 bases from J, with 6 bases between. This CDR3 comprises 13 residues. The CDR3 loop reads CASSYGVYNEQFF. As DNA, the CDR3 is TGTGCCAGCAGTTACGGAGTTTACAATGAGCAGTTCTTC.

The gene calls are TRBV9 and TRBJ2-2; TRBD2 agrees at 11 bases. V was clipped by 3 bases and J by 2 bases; unmatched bases: 6. Germline CDR1 reads SGDLS; CDR2 reads YYNGEE. The CDR3 totals 17 residues. The CDR3 sequence: CASSARTSGGNTGELFF. DNA for the CDR3: TGTGCCAGCAGCGCCAGAACTAGCGGGGGCAACACCGGGGAGCTGTTTTTT.

The V and J genes are TRBV12-5 and TRBJ2-1; TRBD2 aligns across 8 bases. V gave up 6 bases and J gave up 7 bases; unmatched junction bases: 14. The germline gives CDR1 LGHNT, CDR2 FRNRAP. The CDR3 spans 16 residues. In DNA, the CDR3 is TGTGCTAGTGGCCCGGTAGCGGGACTTTTTGCAAATGAGCAGTTCTTC. The encoded protein is CASGPVAGLFANEQFF.

The chain's CDR3 is CASTSGRTVHNEQFF. In nucleotides, the CDR3 is TGTGCCAGCACCTCCGGGAGGACGGTGCACAATGAGCAGTTCTTC. This chain joins TRBV7-2 and TRBJ2-1; 7 bases are a match to TRBD2. Germline CDR1 and CDR2: SGHTA and FQGNSA. V dropped 7 bases and J dropped 5; count of bases not matched to a gene: 11. This CDR3 has 15 residues.

V usage is TRBV7-8 and J usage is TRBJ2-7; TRBD1 might be the D (5 bases). CDR1 and CDR2 (germline): SGHVS, FQNEAQ. The CDR3 extends over 15 amino acids. Trimming left V 2 bases short and J 2 bases short, with 13 bases between. CDR3 amino acids: CASSLRVLQAYEQYF. CDR3 bases: TGTGCCAGCAGCTTAAGGGTCTTACAGGCCTACGAGCAGTACTTC. Using reference TRBV7-8 and TRBJ2-7 for the parts outside the CDR3, the full variable domain is GAGVSQSPRYKVAKRGQDVALRCDPISGHVSLFWYQQALGQGPEFLTYFQNEAQLDKSGLPSDRFFAERPEGSVSTLKIQRTQQEDSAVYLCASSLRVLQAYEQYFGPGTRLTVT.

The chain links TRBV5-1 to TRBJ2-3; 9 nucleotides align to TRBD2. The CDR3 length is 14 residues. V was clipped by 0 bases and J by 6 bases; unmatched bases: 2. Germline CDR1 is SGHRS and CDR2 is YFSETQ. The CDR3 spells CASSLAREGDTQYF. The CDR3 region has the DNA TGCGCCAGCAGCTTGGCGCGGGAGGGGGATACGCAGTATTTT.